These 5 T cell receptor beta chains were all obtained from the same sample, sequenced in a study of Graves' ophthalmopathy and Graves' hyperthyroidism. Beta-chain TCR CDR3 regions were amplified from RNA transcripts. First-round RT-PCR employed HTBI primers, with a second-round multiplex PCR after it. TCRdb used MiXCR to reprocess the multiplex PCR reads, holding one entry per CDR3 protein. The sample lists about 390,000 distinct CDR3 sequences, roughly 14% occurring once. Sequencing was performed on peripheral blood. Receptors were obtained from a woman in her late teens or twenties with stable Graves' hyperthyroidism.

In its sample, this clonotype was seen many times. DNA for the CDR3: TGTGCCAGCAGTTTATTTGGGAACACCGGGGAGCTGTTTTTT. It specifies CASSLFGNTGELFF. The gene calls are TRBV12-3 or TRBV12-4 and TRBJ2-2, with no clear D. V dropped 2 bases and J dropped 1 base, with 5 bases sitting between them. This CDR3 is built from 14 residues.

This clonotype has ten or more counts. This chain connects TRBV6-1 to TRBJ2-2; D ambiguous. Between the trimmed V and J ends, which lost 3 bases and 10 bases, there was a span of 6 bases. The germline gives CDR1 MNHNS, CDR2 SASEGT. This CDR3 has 11 amino acids. The CDR3: CASSEVEELFF. The CDR3 bases are TGTGCCAGCAGTGAGGTCGAGGAGCTGTTTTTT.

This clonotype was observed at least ten times. The V gene is TRBV5-1, the J gene TRBJ1-6, with D hard to call. From germline, CDR1 is SGHRS and CDR2 YFSETQ. The CDR3 covers 10 residues. Trimming took off 6 bases at V and 8 bases at J, with 3 bases between the two ends. The CDR3: CASIHSPLHF. CDR3 nucleotide sequence: TGCGCCAGCATCCATTCACCCCTCCACTTT.

This clonotype occurred a few times. J is TRBJ2-3 and V is TRBV20-1; TRBD2 aligns across 11 bases. The CDR3 covers 16 residues. Trimming cost V 5 bases and J 4 bases; bases outside gene matches: 11. Germline CDR1 DFQATT, CDR2 SNEGSKA (reference sequence). DNA of the CDR3: TGCAGTGCTCCCCCGAAGACTAGCGGGGCTTCAGATACGCAGTATTTT. It encodes CSAPPKTSGASDTQYF.

The sample holds many counts of this clonotype. V gene TRBV7-2 combines with J gene TRBJ2-2, with 8 bases matching TRBD2. V shed 2 bases, J shed 3 bases, and the junction held 11 bases outside the gene matches. Germline CDR1 SGHTA, CDR2 FQGNSA. The CDR3 is 18 residues long. The DNA for the CDR3 is TGTGCCAGCAGCTTAATTACGGGGGGGAATATCGACACCGGGGAGCTGTTTTTT. It is translated as CASSLITGGNIDTGELFF. The entire variable domain, with the rest obtained from reference TRBV7-2 and TRBJ2-2, is as follows: GAGVSQSPSNKVTEKGKDVELRCDPISGHTALYWYRQSLGQGLEFLIYFQGNSAPDKSGLPSDRFSAERTGGSVSTLTIQRTQQEDSAVYLCASSLITGGNIDTGELFFGEGSRLTVL.